One sample yielded the 19 T cell receptor beta chains listed below, sequenced in a study of blood T cell repertoires in COVID-19. TCRdb's copy holds only in-frame clones and misses some; the assay was immunoSEQ multiplex PCR. The sample has around 100,000 clones; around 66% are singletons. Sample: peripheral blood. The source of these receptors is a man older than 75 with acute or convalescent COVID-19.

The chain couples TRBV23-1 to TRBJ2-2, with D perhaps TRBD2 (6 bases). TRBV23-1 is reported as an ORF; its role is uncertain. The CDR3 extends over 16 amino acids. Trimming removed 3 bases at V and 3 bases at J, with 14 bases between. In nucleotides, the CDR3 is TGCGCCAGCAGTCATAGCGGCCAGGTGGACACCGGGGAGCTGTTTTTT. It codes for CASSHSGQVDTGELFF.

A remark on this clone: Its ends do not fully match the called genes, so a read error is possible. The chain links TRBV10-3 to TRBJ2-7, with D possibly matching TRBD1 (6 bases). The length of the CDR3 is 12 residues. The germline CDR1 and CDR2 sequences are ENHRY and SYGVKD. In nucleotides, the CDR3 is TGTGCCATCAGTGAGTTCCGGGACACGCACTTCTTC. Translation gives CAISEFRDTHFF.

This clone was detected only once. The genes are TRBV11-2 and TRBJ2-3, with a tentative D call TRBD2 (5 bases). Per the germline V gene, CDR1 is SGHAT and CDR2 is FQNNGV. Trimming took 5 bases from V and 6 from J, leaving 15 bases between them. The length of the CDR3 is 14 residues. CDR3 in amino acids: CASSPSGGGDTQYF. In DNA, the CDR3 is TGTGCCAGCAGCCCGAGTGGTGGAGGCGATACGCAGTATTTT.

To note about this clone: At one of its ends the junction is not consistent with the germline gene, which may arise from a read error. The V and J genes are TRBV27 and TRBJ2-5; D may be TRBD2 (6 bases). CDR3 size: 16 residues. From germline, CDR1 is MNHEY and CDR2 SMNVEV (reference sequence). CDR3 nucleotides: TGTGCCAGCAGCTTATCCTTTACGGGGGTAGGAGAGACCCAGTACTTC. Translating gives CASSLSFTGVGETQYF.

V and J are TRBV11-2 and TRBJ1-6; no clear D. The length of the CDR3 is 12 residues. CDR1 is SGHAT, CDR2 FQNNGV, per germline. Trimming cost V 4 bases and J 7 bases, with 5 bases left between them. The CDR3 bases are TGTGCCAGCAGCTCAGGCAATTCACCCCTCCACTTT. Amino acid sequence: CASSSGNSPLHF.

This clone was counted a single time. The chain recombines TRBV15 with TRBJ2-3, with a weak D call TRBD2 (6 bases). This CDR3 contains 16 residues. The V gene lost 0 bases and the J gene lost 8 bases, with 18 bases spanning the gap. Germline V gene sequence: CDR1 LNHNV, CDR2 YYDKDF (reference sequence). In nucleotides, the CDR3 is TGTGCCACCAGCAGAGATGGGGCTAGCGCCTCTAGTACGCAGTATTTT. Translated, it gives CATSRDGASASSTQYF.

This clone was observed a handful of times. The rearrangement uses TRBV6-2 or TRBV6-3 and TRBJ2-7; 11 nucleotides match TRBD2. The CDR3 runs to 16 residues. V lost 0 bases, J lost 3 bases, and 4 bases stayed unmatched. From germline, CDR1 is MNHEY and CDR2 SVGEGT. Here the CDR3 reads CASSYSLAGGRYEQYF. CDR3 coding DNA: TGTGCCAGCAGTTACTCGCTAGCGGGAGGCCGCTACGAGCAGTACTTC.

This clone was counted a single time. This rearrangement joins TRBV28 to TRBJ2-4; TRBD2 aligns across 8 bases. Germline values: CDR1 MDHEN, CDR2 SYDVKM. Trimming took 4 bases from V and 3 from J; bases not matched to a gene: 8. The CDR3 covers 16 residues. The CDR3 nucleotides read TGTGCCAGCAGTTCGCTTAGACTAGCGAGCAAAAACATTCAGTACTTC. Its translation: CASSSLRLASKNIQYF.

The chain links TRBV6-2 or TRBV6-3 to TRBJ1-1; D remains unclear. CDR3 length equals 15 residues. The V end was cut by 0 bases, the J end by 7 bases, with 15 bases between. The germline CDR1 and CDR2 sequences are MNHEY and SVGEGT. The CDR3 DNA reads TGTGCCAGCAGTTACTCATCACGGGGTAGGGATGAAGCTTTCTTT. Protein product: CASSYSSRGRDEAFF.

This clone was seen a handful of times. The rearrangement uses TRBV28 and TRBJ1-4; 7 bases align to TRBD1. This CDR3 is built from 15 residues. CDR1 is MDHEN, CDR2 SYDVKM, per germline. V was pared by 5 bases and J by 8 bases, with 11 bases of the junction left unmatched. DNA for the CDR3: TGTGCCAGCAGTCCCCCTACAGGGGCGCCCGAAAAACTGTTTTTT. It yields the protein CASSPPTGAPEKLFF.

This clone was observed a few times. V usage is TRBV5-6 and J usage is TRBJ2-7; D not certain. The CDR3 is made up of 12 amino acids. CDR1 and CDR2 from the germline V gene are SGHDT and YYEEEE. V dropped 3 bases and J dropped 3 bases, with 7 bases sitting between them. The CDR3 DNA follows: TGTGCCAGCAGCTGGCAGAACTACGAGCAGTACTTC. Translating gives CASSWQNYEQYF.

V usage is TRBV16 and J usage is TRBJ2-7; 8 bases fit TRBD1. V lost 5 bases, J lost 5 bases, and 11 bases stayed unmatched. This CDR3 has 15 amino acids. Germline V CDR1 and CDR2: KGHSY, FQNENV. The CDR3 is CASSTSRDRTNEQYF. The CDR3 region has the DNA TGTGCCAGCAGCACGTCCCGGGACAGGACCAACGAGCAGTACTTC.

Ten or more counts support this clone. The chain has TRBV4-1 and TRBJ2-3; unclear D gene. The ends were cut back, 0 bases at V and 6 bases at J, with 16 bases in the middle. Germline CDR1 is MGHRA and CDR2 is YSYEKL. CDR3 size: 16 residues. DNA of the CDR3: TGCGCCAGCAGCCAAGACGATGCCGCGGCGTCGGATACGCAGTATTTT. It translates to CASSQDDAAASDTQYF.

This rearrangement joins TRBV5-1 to TRBJ1-1, with D perhaps TRBD1 (5 bases). The CDR3 length is 13 residues. Germline CDR1 reads SGHRS; CDR2 reads YFSETQ. Trimming took 4 bases from V and 1 from J, leaving 8 bases between them. The CDR3 here is CASSTQGNTEAFF. CDR3 DNA: TGCGCCAGCAGCACTCAGGGGAACACTGAAGCTTTCTTT.

In this sample, this clone turned up a few times. The rearrangement uses TRBV7-2 and TRBJ1-2; D call uncertain. The CDR3 is 15 residues long. The V end was cut by 1 base, the J end by 6 bases, with 15 bases between. Germline V CDR1 and CDR2: SGHTA, FQGNSA. The CDR3, as DNA: TGTGCCAGCAGCTTAGGCGTCGGCGGAGGGCATGGCTACACCTTC. This codes for CASSLGVGGGHGYTF.

The chain carries TRBV10-2 and TRBJ2-1, with a tentative D call TRBD2 (5 bases). Trimming took off 4 bases at V and 3 bases at J, with 16 bases between the two ends. The CDR3 is 16 amino acids. Germline V gene sequence: CDR1 WSHSY, CDR2 SAAADI. The CDR3 spells CASSGYGIFNYNEQFF. CDR3 sequence (DNA): TGCGCCAGCAGTGGCTACGGGATTTTTAACTACAATGAGCAGTTCTTC.

The chain carries TRBV6-2 or TRBV6-3 and TRBJ2-7, with 8 bases lining up with TRBD1. Germline V gene data show CDR1 as MNHEY and CDR2 as SVGEGT. The V gene end was trimmed by 5 bases and the J gene end by 5 bases; junction bases not matched to a gene: 8. CDR3 length: 14 amino acids. CDR3: CASSNQGARDEQYF. In nucleotides, the CDR3 is TGTGCCAGCAGTAACCAGGGGGCTAGAGACGAGCAGTACTTC.

This clone was detected many times. The gene calls are TRBV6-5 and TRBJ1-2; perhaps TRBD1 as D (5 bases). The CDR3 contains 14 residues. With 4 bases removed from V and 7 bases from J, the gap between germline ends came to 16 bases. CDR1 MNHEY and CDR2 SVGAGI come from the germline V gene. The CDR3 sequence: CASSSSRGRFGYTF. The CDR3 bases are TGTGCCAGCAGTTCGTCGCGGGGCAGGTTTGGCTACACCTTC.

This clone was seen a single time. The CDR3 spells CASSPRGGSTRNEQFF. DNA of the CDR3: TGTGCCAGCTCACCACGGGGAGGGTCGACTCGCAATGAGCAGTTCTTC. The rearrangement uses TRBV18 and TRBJ2-1, with 7 nucleotides matching TRBD2. Germline lookup yields CDR1 KGHSH and CDR2 LQKENI. The CDR3 sequence is 16 residues long. Trimming at V came to 1 base and at J to 6 bases, leaving 9 bases not matched to a gene. Using reference TRBV18 and TRBJ2-1 for the parts outside the CDR3, the full variable domain is NAGVMQNPRHLVRRRGQEARLRCSPMKGHSHVYWYRQLPEEGLKFMVYLQKENIIDESGMPKERFSAEFPKEGPSILRIQQVVRGDSAAYFCASSPRGGSTRNEQFFGPGTRLTVL.